This TCR beta chain comes out of a study of shared clonotypes between healthy human individuals. CD4+ cells underwent separation, giving CD45RA+ naive and CD45RA-negative memory subsets. Germline loops: CDR1 MNHEY, CDR2 SVGAGI. The CDR3 spans 15 residues. Trimming removed 0 bases from V and 12 bases from J, with 15 bases in between. Assay used: immunoSEQ multiplex PCR; TCRdb lists only in-frame clones, some missing. The sample contains 2,100,000 or so clones, 90% to 97% of which appear only once. In regard to this clone: As yet, its antigen is unknown.

Findings of the study overall: Memory subsets had estimated richness that was generally smaller than that of naive subsets. Only blood underwent sampling, and tissue repertoires likely differ. Naive CD4 clonotypes were shared across several donors at 5% to 6%.

The source is a man in his late teens or twenties in good health. Sequences were obtained from naive CD4+ T cells sorted from blood. Described subset: CD45RA+ positively selected. The J gene is TRBJ1-6, the V gene TRBV6-5; possible D gene TRBD1, 6 bases. This CDR3 is CASSYSLTGTRPLHF. The CDR3 nucleotides read TGTGCCAGCAGTTACTCGCTCACAGGGACTAGACCCCTCCACTTT.